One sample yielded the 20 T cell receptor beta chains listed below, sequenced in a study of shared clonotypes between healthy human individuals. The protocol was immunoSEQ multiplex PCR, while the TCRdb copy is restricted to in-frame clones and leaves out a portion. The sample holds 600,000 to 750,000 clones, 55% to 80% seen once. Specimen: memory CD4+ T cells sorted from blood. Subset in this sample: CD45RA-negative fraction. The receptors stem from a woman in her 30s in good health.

CDR3 DNA sequence: TGTGCCAGCTCACGGGGGACAGGGGCCCCAGAGACCCAGTACTTC. It translates to CASSRGTGAPETQYF. The J gene is TRBJ2-5, the V gene TRBV18; 10 nucleotides align to TRBD1. The CDR3 contains 15 residues. Unmatched junction bases numbered 6, after V lost 4 bases and J lost 4 bases. Per germline, CDR1 KGHSH and CDR2 LQKENI.

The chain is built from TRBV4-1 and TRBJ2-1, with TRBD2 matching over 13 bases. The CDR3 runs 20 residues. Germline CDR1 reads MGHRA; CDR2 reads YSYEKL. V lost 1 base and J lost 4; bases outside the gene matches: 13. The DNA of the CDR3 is TGCGCCAGCAGCCAAGTCGCCAGACGGACTAGCGGGAGCGCATACAATGAGCAGTTCTTC. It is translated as CASSQVARRTSGSAYNEQFF.

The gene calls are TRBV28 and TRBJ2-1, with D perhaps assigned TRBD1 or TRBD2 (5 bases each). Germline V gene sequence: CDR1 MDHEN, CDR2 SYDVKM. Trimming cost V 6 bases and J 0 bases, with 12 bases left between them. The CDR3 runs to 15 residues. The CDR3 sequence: CASRLGEVSYNEQFF. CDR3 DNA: TGTGCCAGCAGATTGGGGGAAGTCTCCTACAATGAGCAGTTCTTC.

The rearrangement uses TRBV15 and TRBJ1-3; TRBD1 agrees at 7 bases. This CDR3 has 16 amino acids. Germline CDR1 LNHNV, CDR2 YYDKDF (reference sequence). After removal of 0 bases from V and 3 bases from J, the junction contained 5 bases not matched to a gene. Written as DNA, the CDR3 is TGTGCCACCAGCAGAGACAGGGGGACGAGTGGAAACACCATATATTTT. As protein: CATSRDRGTSGNTIYF.

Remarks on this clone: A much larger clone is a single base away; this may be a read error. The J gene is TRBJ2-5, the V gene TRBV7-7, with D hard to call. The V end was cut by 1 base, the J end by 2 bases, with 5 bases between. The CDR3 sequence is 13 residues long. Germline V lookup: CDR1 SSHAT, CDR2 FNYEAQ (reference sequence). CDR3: CASSLGQQETQYF. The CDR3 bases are TGTGCCAGCAGCTTAGGCCAGCAAGAGACCCAGTACTTC.

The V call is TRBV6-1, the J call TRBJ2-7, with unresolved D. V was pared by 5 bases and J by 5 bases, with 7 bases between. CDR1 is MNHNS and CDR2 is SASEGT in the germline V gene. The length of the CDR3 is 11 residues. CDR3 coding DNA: TGTGCCAGCAGTTACGTAAACGAGCAGTACTTC. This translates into CASSYVNEQYF.

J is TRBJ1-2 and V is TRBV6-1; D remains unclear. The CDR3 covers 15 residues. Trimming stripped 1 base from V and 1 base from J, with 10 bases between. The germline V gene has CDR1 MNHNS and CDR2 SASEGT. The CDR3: CASSEGAGFNYGYTF. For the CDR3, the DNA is TGTGCCAGCAGTGAAGGTGCGGGGTTTAACTATGGCTACACCTTC.

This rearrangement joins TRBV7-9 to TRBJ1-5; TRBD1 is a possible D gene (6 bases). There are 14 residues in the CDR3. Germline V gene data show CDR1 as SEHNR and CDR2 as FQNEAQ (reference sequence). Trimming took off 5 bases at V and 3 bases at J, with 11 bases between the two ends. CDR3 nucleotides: TGTGCCAGCAGCCGGACAGCTACCAATCAGCCCCAGCATTTT. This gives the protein CASSRTATNQPQHF.

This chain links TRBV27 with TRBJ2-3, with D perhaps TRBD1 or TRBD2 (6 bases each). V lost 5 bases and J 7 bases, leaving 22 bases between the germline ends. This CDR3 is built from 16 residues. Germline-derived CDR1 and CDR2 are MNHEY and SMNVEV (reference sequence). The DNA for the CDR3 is TGTGCCAGCAGTACACAAGGGGGGATGCGGGTTAATACGCAGTATTTT. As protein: CASSTQGGMRVNTQYF.

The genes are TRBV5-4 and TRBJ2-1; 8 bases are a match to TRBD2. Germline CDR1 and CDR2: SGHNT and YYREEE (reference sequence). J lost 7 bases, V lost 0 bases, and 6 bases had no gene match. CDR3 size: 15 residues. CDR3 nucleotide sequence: TGTGCCAGCAGCTTGGACACAGCGGGAGCAAATGAGCAGTTCTTC. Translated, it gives CASSLDTAGANEQFF.

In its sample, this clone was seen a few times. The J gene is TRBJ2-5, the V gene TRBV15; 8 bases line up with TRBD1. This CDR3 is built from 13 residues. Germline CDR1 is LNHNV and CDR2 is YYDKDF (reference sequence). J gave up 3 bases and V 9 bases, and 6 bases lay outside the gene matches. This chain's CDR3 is CATGQGKKETQYF. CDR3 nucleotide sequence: TGTGCCACTGGACAGGGAAAAAAAGAGACCCAGTACTTC. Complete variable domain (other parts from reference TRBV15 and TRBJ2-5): DAMVIQNPRYQVTQFGKPVTLSCSQTLNHNVMYWYQQKSSQAPKLLFHYYDKDFNNEADTPDNFQSRRPNTSFCFLDIRSPGLGDTAMYLCATGQGKKETQYFGPGTRLLVL.

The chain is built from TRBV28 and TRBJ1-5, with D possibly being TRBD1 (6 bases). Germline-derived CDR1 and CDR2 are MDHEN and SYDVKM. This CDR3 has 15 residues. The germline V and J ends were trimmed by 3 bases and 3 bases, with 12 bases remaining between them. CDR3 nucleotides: TGTGCCAGCAGTTTCACGGGGGCGTACAATCAGCCCCAGCATTTT. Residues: CASSFTGAYNQPQHF.

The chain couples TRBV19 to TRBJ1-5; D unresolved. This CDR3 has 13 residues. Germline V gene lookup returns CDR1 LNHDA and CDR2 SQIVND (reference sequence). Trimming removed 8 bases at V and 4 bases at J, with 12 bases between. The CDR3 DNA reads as TGTGCCAGTCGGAGTGTTTTAAATCAGCCCCAGCATTTT. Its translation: CASRSVLNQPQHF. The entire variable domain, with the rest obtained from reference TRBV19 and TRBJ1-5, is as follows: DGGITQSPKYLFRKEGQNVTLSCEQNLNHDAMYWYRQDPGQGLRLIYYSQIVNDFQKGDIAEGYSVSREKKESFPLTVTSAQKNPTAFYLCASRSVLNQPQHFGDGTRLSIL.

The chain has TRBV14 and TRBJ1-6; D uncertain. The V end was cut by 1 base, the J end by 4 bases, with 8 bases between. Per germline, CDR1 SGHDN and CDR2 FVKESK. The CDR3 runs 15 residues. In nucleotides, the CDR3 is TGTGCCAGCAGCCAAGGCAGGACTTATAATTCACCCCTCCACTTT. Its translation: CASSQGRTYNSPLHF.

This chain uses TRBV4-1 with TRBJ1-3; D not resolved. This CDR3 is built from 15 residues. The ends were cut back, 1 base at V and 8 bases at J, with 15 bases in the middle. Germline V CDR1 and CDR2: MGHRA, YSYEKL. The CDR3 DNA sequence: TGCGCCAGCAGCCAAGTACAGCCGCAAAGTGACACCATATATTTT. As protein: CASSQVQPQSDTIYF.

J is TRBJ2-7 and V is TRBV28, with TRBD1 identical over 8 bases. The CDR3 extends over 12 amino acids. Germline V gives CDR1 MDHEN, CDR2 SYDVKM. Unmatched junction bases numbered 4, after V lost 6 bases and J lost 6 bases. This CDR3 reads CASSRGQGEQYF. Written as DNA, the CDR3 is TGTGCCAGCAGCAGGGGGCAGGGCGAGCAGTACTTC.

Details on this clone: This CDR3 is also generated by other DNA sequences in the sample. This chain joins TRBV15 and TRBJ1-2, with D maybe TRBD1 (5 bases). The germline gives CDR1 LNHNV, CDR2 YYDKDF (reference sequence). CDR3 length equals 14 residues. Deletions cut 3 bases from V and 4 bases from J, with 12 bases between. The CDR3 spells CATSRGGVGYGYTF. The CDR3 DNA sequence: TGTGCCACCAGCAGGGGGGGGGTAGGCTATGGCTACACCTTC.

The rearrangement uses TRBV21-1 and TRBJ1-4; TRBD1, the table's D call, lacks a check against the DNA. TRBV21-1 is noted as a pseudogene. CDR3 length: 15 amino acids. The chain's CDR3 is CASSKEGAHNEKLFF. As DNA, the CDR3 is TGTGCCAGCAGCAAAGAGGGGGCCCATAATGAAAAACTGTTTTTT.

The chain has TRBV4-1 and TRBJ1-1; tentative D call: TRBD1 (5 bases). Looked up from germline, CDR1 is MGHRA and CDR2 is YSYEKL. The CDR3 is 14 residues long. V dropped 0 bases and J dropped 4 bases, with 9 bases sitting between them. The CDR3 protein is CASSQEWGGTEAFF. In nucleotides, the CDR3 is TGCGCCAGCAGCCAAGAATGGGGGGGCACTGAAGCTTTCTTT.

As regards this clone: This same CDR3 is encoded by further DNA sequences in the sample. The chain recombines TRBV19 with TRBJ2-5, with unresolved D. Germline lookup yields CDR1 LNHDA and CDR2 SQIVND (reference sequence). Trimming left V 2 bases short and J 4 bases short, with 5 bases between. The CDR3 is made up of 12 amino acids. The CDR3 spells CASSIWGETQYF. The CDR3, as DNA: TGTGCCAGTAGTATATGGGGAGAGACCCAGTACTTC.